One sample yielded the 8 T cell receptor beta chains listed below, sequenced in a study of early T cells in non-severe SARS-CoV-2 infection. Each CDR3 protein gets one entry after TCRdb re-called the 5' RACE reads with MiXCR. The data show 32,000 or so distinct CDR3 sequences, with about 6.1% seen just once and roughly 6.2% held by the top ten. The material sequenced was whole blood. These receptors all stem from an adult who was a healthcare worker with PCR-confirmed SARS-CoV-2 infection or an uninfected control (not recorded which).

This clonotype appeared a few times. V and J are TRBV7-9 and TRBJ2-2; D uncertain. The CDR3 consists of 12 residues. The V end lost 5 bases, the J end lost 6 bases, and 7 bases lay between the germline ends. Germline CDR1 reads SEHNR; CDR2 reads FQNEAQ (reference sequence). CDR3 nucleotide sequence: TGTGCCAGCAGCCCAGGCCCCGGGGAGCTGTTTTTT. It yields the protein CASSPGPGELFF.

This clonotype appeared many times. The genes are TRBV5-4 and TRBJ2-3; D gene ambiguous. The CDR3 consists of 12 residues. Germline V gene sequence: CDR1 SGHNT, CDR2 YYREEE (reference sequence). Between the trimmed V and J ends, which lost 0 bases and 5 bases, there was a span of 4 bases. The CDR3, as DNA: TGTGCCAGCAGCTTGGAACTAGATACGCAGTATTTT. It encodes CASSLELDTQYF.

This clonotype was recorded many times. V and J are TRBV7-2 and TRBJ1-2; D unresolved. The CDR3 runs to 13 residues. The germline V gene has CDR1 SGHTA and CDR2 FQGNSA. Trimming removed 3 bases at V and 4 bases at J, with 9 bases between. The CDR3 sequence: CASSFDGVYGYTF. The CDR3 nucleotides read TGTGCCAGCAGCTTTGACGGGGTCTATGGCTACACCTTC.

This rearrangement joins TRBV28 to TRBJ1-2; no definite D call. CDR3 length: 20 residues. Germline-derived CDR1 and CDR2 are MDHEN and SYDVKM. Deletions cut 2 bases from V and 2 bases from J, with 27 bases between. The CDR3 protein is CASSLRPHNLPTLRNYGYTF. The CDR3 DNA sequence: TGTGCCAGCAGTTTAAGACCTCACAATCTGCCAACATTAAGGAACTATGGCTACACCTTC.

This clonotype showed up many times. V and J are TRBV29-1 and TRBJ2-5; 8 bases are a match to TRBD2. Germline V gene lookup returns CDR1 SQVTM and CDR2 ANQGSEA. Unmatched junction bases numbered 10, after V lost 6 bases and J lost 4 bases. This CDR3 spans 14 amino acids. The CDR3 DNA is TGCAGCGTCGGGGGCGGGGGGTCCAGAGAGACCCAGTACTTC. It is translated as CSVGGGGSRETQYF. Full variable domain (remainder filled in from reference TRBV29-1 and TRBJ2-5): SAVISQKPSRDICQRGTSLTIQCQVDSQVTMMFWYRQQPGQSLTLIATANQGSEATYESGFVIDKFPISRPNLTFSTLTVSNMSPEDSSIYLCSVGGGGSRETQYFGPGTRLLVL.

This clonotype was detected a few times. The gene calls are TRBV2 and TRBJ1-2; D may be TRBD1 (6 bases). V was clipped by 5 bases and J by 6 bases, with 16 bases between them. Looked up from germline, CDR1 is SNHLY and CDR2 is FYNNEI. There are 14 residues in the CDR3. This CDR3 reads CASSWDTPSDGYTF. The CDR3 coding sequence is TGTGCCAGCAGTTGGGACACCCCTTCGGATGGCTACACCTTC. The full variable domain, in which reference TRBV2 and TRBJ1-2 provide the parts outside the CDR3, is EPEVTQTPSHQVTQMGQEVILRCVPISNHLYFYWYRQILGQKVEFLVSFYNNEISEKSEIFDDQFSVERPDGSNFTLKIRSTKLEDSAMYFCASSWDTPSDGYTFGSGTRLTVV.

The table lists this clonotype with many counts. The CDR3 DNA reads TGTGCCAGTAGTAGGACAGGGGATAGCAATCAGCCCCAGCATTTT. It translates to CASSRTGDSNQPQHF. The chain has TRBV19 and TRBJ1-5; 9 positions agree with TRBD1. CDR3 length: 15 residues. J gave up 0 bases and V 4 bases, and 1 base lay outside the gene matches. Germline V gene lookup returns CDR1 LNHDA and CDR2 SQIVND (reference sequence).

This clonotype was recorded at least ten times. The chain recombines TRBV29-1 with TRBJ1-1, with 8 bases aligning to TRBD1. The junction had 9 bases not matched to a gene; V was cut back by 8 bases and J by 10 bases. CDR3 length equals 11 residues. The germline V gene has CDR1 SQVTM and CDR2 ANQGSEA. CDR3 nucleotides: TGCAGCATAGTGACAGGGGAGGGAGCTTTCTTT. Its protein is CSIVTGEGAFF.